The subject of this entry is one T cell receptor beta chain. A second PCR, run for roughly 7 to 12 cycles, used a sample-barcoded 5' primer plus a J-beta primer mix. TCRdb re-derived calls from the 5' RACE reads in MiXCR, one entry per CDR3 protein. The sample includes roughly 680,000 distinct CDR3 sequences, about half of them seen just once. This entry belongs to a study of blood T cells in healthy people across ages. In germline, CDR1 is MNHEY, CDR2 SMNVEV (reference sequence). This CDR3 has 15 amino acids. V was pared by 6 bases and J by 3 bases, with 8 bases of the junction left unmatched. Material for sequencing was blood. This clonotype was sampled from a woman in her sixties or seventies in good health. The chain employs TRBV27 and TRBJ2-7; 10 bases align to TRBD2. For the CDR3, the DNA is TGTGCCAGCAGCTCGGTCGGGACTAGCGACTACGAGCAGTACTTC. Amino acids: CASSSVGTSDYEQYF.